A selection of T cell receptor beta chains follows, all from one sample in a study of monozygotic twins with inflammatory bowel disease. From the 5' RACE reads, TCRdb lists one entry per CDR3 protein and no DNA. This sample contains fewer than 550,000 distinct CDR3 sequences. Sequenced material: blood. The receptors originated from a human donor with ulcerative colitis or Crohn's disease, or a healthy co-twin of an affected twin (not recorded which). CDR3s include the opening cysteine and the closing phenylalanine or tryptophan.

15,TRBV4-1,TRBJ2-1,CASTPVQGMWDEQFF
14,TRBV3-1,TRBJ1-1,CASSSSGTGGEAFF
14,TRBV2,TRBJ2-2,CASMRQVNTGELFF
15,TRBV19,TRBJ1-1,CASSTPGIMNTEAFF
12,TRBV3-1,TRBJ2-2,CASSQATGELFF
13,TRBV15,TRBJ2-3,CATSEQGAGTQYF
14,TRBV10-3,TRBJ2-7,CAISESGGMYEQYF
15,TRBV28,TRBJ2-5,CASSLPPELGETQYF
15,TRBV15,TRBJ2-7,CATSREGGATYEQYF
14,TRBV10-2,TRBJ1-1,CASSETAMNTEAFF
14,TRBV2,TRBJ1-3,CASSESRAGNTIYF
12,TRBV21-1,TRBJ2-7,CASYWGNYEQYF
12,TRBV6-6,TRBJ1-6,CATSEANSPLHF
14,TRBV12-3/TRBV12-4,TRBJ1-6,CASSLGAKNSPLHF
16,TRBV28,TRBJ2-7,CASSFSPRLSSYEQYF
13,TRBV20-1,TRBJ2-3,CSATIAPESTQYF
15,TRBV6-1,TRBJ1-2,CASSPEGQRPYGYTF
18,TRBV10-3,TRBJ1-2,CAIINRASDRGGVYGYTF
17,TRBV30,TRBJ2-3,CAWSVSLVPLSTDTQYF
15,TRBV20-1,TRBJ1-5,CSASWDRVSNQPQHF
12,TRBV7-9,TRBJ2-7,CASSLMGDEQYF
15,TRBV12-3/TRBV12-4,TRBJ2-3,CASSSAPYRADTQYF
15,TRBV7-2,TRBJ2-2,CASSLRLGATGELFF
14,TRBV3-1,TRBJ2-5,CASSQEAAQETQYF
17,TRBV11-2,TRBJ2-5,CASSPGATIAGQETQYF
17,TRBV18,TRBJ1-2,CASSPKTLSVDRDGYTF
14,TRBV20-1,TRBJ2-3,CSARGLFSTDTQYF
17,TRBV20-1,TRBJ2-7,CSARDLRGGTGVYEQYF
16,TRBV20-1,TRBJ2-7,CSARDYRSGSSYEQYF
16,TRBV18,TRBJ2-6,CASSPLGQSGANVLTF
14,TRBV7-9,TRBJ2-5,CASSSLGPTRTQYF
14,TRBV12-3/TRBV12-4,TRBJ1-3,CASSLGGQGNTIYF
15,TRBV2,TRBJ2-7,CASSTQGQRFYEQYF
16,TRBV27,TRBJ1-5,CASSRRADSSNQPQHF
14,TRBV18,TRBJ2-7,CVSSPGSGRNEQYF
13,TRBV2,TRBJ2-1,CASSRVSYNEQFF
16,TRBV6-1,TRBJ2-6,CASSAGTGYGANVLTF
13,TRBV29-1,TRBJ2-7,CSVARTAFYEQYF
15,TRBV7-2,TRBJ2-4,CASSLTVGAKNMQYF
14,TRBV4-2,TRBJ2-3,CASSQEGGIDTQYF
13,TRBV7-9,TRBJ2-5,CASSLPPLETQYF
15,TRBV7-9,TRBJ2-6,CASSFGTSGANVLTF
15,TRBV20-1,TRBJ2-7,CSPTSPAGGGQEQYF
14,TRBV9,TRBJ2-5,CASSVGLAKETQYF
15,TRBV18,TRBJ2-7,CASSPGGGQFYEQYF
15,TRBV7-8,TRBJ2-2,CASSPSSTNTGELFF
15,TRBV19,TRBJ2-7,CASRGGAAMTYEQYF
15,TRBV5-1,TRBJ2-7,CASSLARTTTYEQYF
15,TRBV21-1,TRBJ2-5,CASRLSSGRVETQYF
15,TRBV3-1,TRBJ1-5,CASSRQASGNQPQHF
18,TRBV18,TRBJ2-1,CASSPPGLAAPVRVEQFF
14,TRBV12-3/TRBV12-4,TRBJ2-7,CASSLSQARHEQYF
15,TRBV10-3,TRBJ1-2,CAISPAGQRHEGYTF
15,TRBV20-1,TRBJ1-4,CSARESRGIREKLFF